Listed here are 31 T cell receptor beta chains from one sample, sequenced in a study of blood T cell repertoires in COVID-19. The protocol was immunoSEQ multiplex PCR, while the TCRdb copy is restricted to in-frame clones and leaves out a portion. This table has 250,000 or so clones, 88% appearing once. The sequenced sample consisted of peripheral blood. The receptors shown here come from a woman aged 60-75 years with acute or convalescent COVID-19.

DNA of the CDR3: TGTGCCAGCAGTGAATATACAGAGGAGACCCAGTACTTC. As protein: CASSEYTEETQYF. The chain joins TRBV25-1 to TRBJ2-5; no reliable D call. Germline V gene lookup returns CDR1 MGHDK and CDR2 SYGVNS. Trimming shortened V by 0 bases and J by 5 bases, and 7 bases separated the two germline ends. CDR3 length equals 13 residues.

This clone appeared a single time. The chain links TRBV7-3 to TRBJ2-2; D ambiguous. Germline V gene sequence: CDR1 SGHTA, CDR2 FQGTGA. V lost 5 bases and J 6 bases, leaving 13 bases between the germline ends. CDR3 length: 14 amino acids. The CDR3 nucleotides read TGTGCCAGCAGCCCTAGTGTTGGCGCCGGGGAGCTGTTTTTT. This encodes CASSPSVGAGELFF.

The chain joins TRBV24-1 to TRBJ2-3, with 8 bases identical to TRBD1. The CDR3 spans 15 residues. Germline CDR1 is KGHDR and CDR2 is SFDVKD. Trimming cost V 4 bases and J 4 bases; bases outside gene matches: 6. CDR3 sequence reads: CATSDPGGAADTQYF. The CDR3 bases are TGTGCCACCAGTGACCCAGGGGGCGCGGCAGATACGCAGTATTTT.

This clone occurred once. The V call is TRBV4-3, the J call TRBJ1-3; 7 bases match TRBD1. The CDR3 is made up of 16 amino acids. Germline CDR1 and CDR2: LGHNA and YSLEER. J lost 2 bases, V lost 4 bases, and 8 bases had no gene match. The CDR3 spells CASSRIDRVTGNTIYF. The CDR3 DNA reads as TGCGCCAGCAGCCGGATAGACAGGGTGACTGGAAACACCATATATTTT.

This chain connects TRBV6-5 to TRBJ2-3; 9 bases align to TRBD1. The CDR3 has 15 amino acids. Germline CDR1 and CDR2: MNHEY and SVGAGI. J was trimmed by 8 bases and V by 10 bases; bases with no gene match: 16. The CDR3 DNA is TGTGCCACCCCGGGACAGGGTATCTTCTTCGGTACGCAGTATTTT. Translated, it gives CATPGQGIFFGTQYF.

The chain recombines TRBV11-2 with TRBJ2-7, with D maybe TRBD2 (6 bases). The V gene lost 9 bases and the J gene lost 2 bases, with 11 bases spanning the gap. The germline gives CDR1 SGHAT, CDR2 FQNNGV. The CDR3 totals 12 residues. This chain's CDR3 is CASSAGTYEQYF. CDR3 in DNA: TGTGCCAGTTCCGCGGGGACCTACGAGCAGTACTTC.

V and J are TRBV5-1 and TRBJ2-5; no reliable D call. Germline assignment: CDR1 SGHRS and CDR2 YFSETQ. V shed 0 bases and J shed 5 bases, with 14 bases lying between them. This CDR3 has 15 residues. The CDR3 here is CASSLVPFGEETQYF. CDR3 coding DNA: TGCGCCAGCAGCTTGGTTCCCTTCGGAGAGGAGACCCAGTACTTC.

This clone was seen more than once but under ten times. The gene calls are TRBV10-1 and TRBJ2-3; 9 bases line up with TRBD1. CDR3 length equals 17 residues. CDR1 is WNHNN and CDR2 is SYGVQD in the germline V gene (reference sequence). V lost 5 bases and J lost 4; bases outside the gene matches: 13. CDR3: CASSRKVRTGVADTQYF. The CDR3 DNA sequence: TGCGCCAGCAGTAGGAAAGTCCGGACAGGGGTCGCAGATACGCAGTATTTT.

This clone was detected only once. The V and J genes are TRBV5-1 and TRBJ2-5; TRBD1 is a possible D gene (6 bases). The germline V gene has CDR1 SGHRS and CDR2 YFSETQ. The CDR3 is 15 amino acids. Trimming took off 4 bases at V and 1 base at J, with 14 bases between the two ends. For the CDR3, the DNA is TGCGCCAGCAGCCCCTTTGGACAGCCCCAAGAGACCCAGTACTTC. This encodes CASSPFGQPQETQYF.

This clone was seen only once. The chain carries TRBV19 and TRBJ1-3, with 10 bases identical to TRBD1. The CDR3 totals 16 residues. Germline V lookup: CDR1 LNHDA, CDR2 SQIVND (reference sequence). After removal of 5 bases from V and 0 bases from J, the junction contained 4 bases not matched to a gene. The DNA of the CDR3 is TGTGCCAGTAGTGGGGACAGGGGTTTCTCTGGAAACACCATATATTTT. Amino acid sequence: CASSGDRGFSGNTIYF.

V and J are TRBV14 and TRBJ1-2; 7 nucleotides match TRBD1. The CDR3 spans 15 residues. Trimming cost V 1 base and J 4 bases; bases outside gene matches: 6. Per the germline V gene, CDR1 is SGHDN and CDR2 is FVKESK. The CDR3: CASSQVLTGSYGYTF. CDR3 nucleotide sequence: TGTGCCAGCAGCCAAGTTTTGACAGGGAGCTATGGCTACACCTTC.

The chain has TRBV5-1 and TRBJ2-1; D is perhaps TRBD1 (6 bases). Germline V gives CDR1 SGHRS, CDR2 YFSETQ. Between the trimmed V and J ends, which lost 4 bases and 0 bases, there was a span of 14 bases. This CDR3 is built from 16 residues. CDR3 sequence: CASSASTGLSYNEQFF. CDR3 nucleotides: TGCGCCAGCAGCGCCTCGACAGGCCTCTCCTACAATGAGCAGTTCTTC.

CDR3 sequence: CASSFRPGRASTGELFF. For the CDR3, the DNA is TGTGCCAGCAGCTTTAGACCCGGGAGGGCCAGCACCGGGGAGCTGTTTTTT. V and J are TRBV9 and TRBJ2-2; 8 bases agree with TRBD2. The CDR3 has 17 amino acids. J was trimmed by 4 bases and V by 4 bases; bases with no gene match: 12. The germline gives CDR1 SGDLS, CDR2 YYNGEE.

The chain employs TRBV5-4 and TRBJ1-4; 8 nucleotides align to TRBD1. The ends lost 4 bases at V and 4 bases at J; junction bases unmatched: 6. This CDR3 is built from 15 residues. Per the germline V gene, CDR1 is SGHNT and CDR2 is YYREEE (reference sequence). The CDR3 here is CASSVTGGFNEKLFF. The CDR3 region has the DNA TGTGCCAGCAGCGTTACAGGGGGTTTTAATGAAAAACTGTTTTTT. The variable domain in full, completed from reference TRBV5-4 and TRBJ1-4, reads ETGVTQSPTHLIKTRGQQVTLRCSSQSGHNTVSWYQQALGQGPQFIFQYYREEENGRGNFPPRFSGLQFPNYSSELNVNALELDDSALYLCASSVTGGFNEKLFFGSGTQLSVL.

There are a few counts of this clone. V and J are TRBV7-3 and TRBJ1-1; D remains unclear. Germline V gives CDR1 SGHTA, CDR2 FQGTGA. CDR3 length: 13 residues. Trimming shortened V by 3 bases and J by 1 base, and 6 bases separated the two germline ends. CDR3 in amino acids: CASSFSGNTEAFF. CDR3 nucleotide sequence: TGTGCCAGCAGCTTCTCGGGGAACACTGAAGCTTTCTTT.

The chain employs TRBV5-1 and TRBJ2-5, with 9 bases identical to TRBD1. The CDR3 has 14 amino acids. V lost 4 bases to trimming and J lost 7 bases; unmatched junction nucleotides: 8. Germline CDR1 and CDR2: SGHRS and YFSETQ. The CDR3 is CASSEPGTGMTQYF. DNA for the CDR3: TGCGCCAGCAGCGAACCGGGGACAGGGATGACCCAGTACTTC.

This chain connects TRBV3-1 (or the pseudogene TRBV3-2) to TRBJ2-5, with 7 bases matching TRBD1. This CDR3 is 15 amino acids long. The V segment lost 0 bases and the J segment 5 bases; nucleotides outside the gene matches: 6. Germline V gene lookup returns CDR1 LGHDT and CDR2 YNNKEL (reference sequence). In nucleotides, the CDR3 is TGTGCCAGCAGCCAAGATAGGGGGCGCGGGGAGACCCAGTACTTC. Translating gives CASSQDRGRGETQYF.

The rearrangement joins TRBV11-2 to TRBJ1-4, with 7 bases identical to TRBD1. J gave up 5 bases and V 4 bases, and 7 bases lay outside the gene matches. The CDR3 is 15 amino acids. Germline V lookup: CDR1 SGHAT, CDR2 FQNNGV. The CDR3 spells CASSSDRQGNEKLFF. DNA of the CDR3: TGTGCCAGCAGCTCCGACCGACAGGGAAATGAAAAACTGTTTTTT.

The chain has TRBV15 and TRBJ2-7, with 8 bases aligning to TRBD1. V gave up 2 bases and J gave up 6 bases; unmatched junction bases: 18. The germline CDR1 and CDR2 sequences are LNHNV and YYDKDF (reference sequence). The CDR3 totals 18 residues. The CDR3: CATSRPTPGTGPLGEQYF. The CDR3, as DNA: TGTGCCACCAGCAGACCCACCCCCGGGACAGGACCACTGGGCGAGCAGTACTTC. Full variable domain (remainder filled in from reference TRBV15 and TRBJ2-7): DAMVIQNPRYQVTQFGKPVTLSCSQTLNHNVMYWYQQKSSQAPKLLFHYYDKDFNNEADTPDNFQSRRPNTSFCFLDIRSPGLGDTAMYLCATSRPTPGTGPLGEQYFGPGTRLTVT.

This chain links TRBV5-4 with TRBJ1-2; the D gene is possibly TRBD1 (5 bases). Germline V gene sequence: CDR1 SGHNT, CDR2 YYREEE (reference sequence). This CDR3 is 16 amino acids long. Trimming left V 0 bases short and J 5 bases short, with 17 bases between. The CDR3 protein is CASSLDRPPGGYGYTF. CDR3 nucleotide sequence: TGTGCCAGCAGCTTGGACAGGCCACCTGGAGGGTATGGCTACACCTTC. The full variable domain, in which reference TRBV5-4 and TRBJ1-2 provide the parts outside the CDR3, is ETGVTQSPTHLIKTRGQQVTLRCSSQSGHNTVSWYQQALGQGPQFIFQYYREEENGRGNFPPRFSGLQFPNYSSELNVNALELDDSALYLCASSLDRPPGGYGYTFGSGTRLTVV.

The J gene is TRBJ2-1, the V gene TRBV4-3; tentatively, D is TRBD2 (6 bases). CDR3 length: 15 amino acids. From germline, CDR1 is LGHNA and CDR2 YSLEER. V was pared by 1 base and J by 8 bases, with 15 bases between. The CDR3 sequence is CASSQVGASVDEQFF. CDR3 nucleotides: TGCGCCAGCAGCCAAGTTGGGGCTAGCGTGGATGAGCAGTTCTTC.

V gene TRBV3-1 (or the pseudogene TRBV3-2) combines with J gene TRBJ1-4, with 8 bases that match TRBD1. CDR3 length: 15 residues. Germline V lookup: CDR1 LGHDT, CDR2 YNNKEL (reference sequence). After removal of 3 bases from V and 8 bases from J, the junction contained 8 bases not matched to a gene. In DNA, the CDR3 is TGTGCCAGCAGCCATGAGGGGGCAGGGGGCGAAAAACTGTTTTTT. It codes for CASSHEGAGGEKLFF.

This clone is a singleton in its sample. The same CDR3 can be traced to other DNA sequences in this sample. The chain is built from TRBV5-1 and TRBJ1-6; D remains unclear. Germline CDR1 and CDR2: SGHRS and YFSETQ. V was shortened by 0 bases and J by 5 bases, with 6 bases between the two germline ends. The CDR3 runs 14 residues. Written as DNA, the CDR3 is TGCGCCAGCAGCTTGGACGGTAATAATTCACCCCTCCACTTT. This sequence encodes CASSLDGNNSPLHF.

The chain employs TRBV7-2 and TRBJ2-5; 11 bases are shared with TRBD1. This CDR3 region has 15 residues. The germline gives CDR1 SGHTA, CDR2 FQGNSA. J gave up 5 bases and V 5 bases, and 7 bases lay outside the gene matches. The CDR3 sequence is CASSVDRGRGETQYF. DNA for the CDR3: TGTGCCAGCAGCGTGGACAGGGGGCGCGGGGAGACCCAGTACTTC.

V and J are TRBV9 and TRBJ1-4; D gene uncertain. Trimming left V 0 bases short and J 8 bases short, with 8 bases between. Germline V gene data show CDR1 as SGDLS and CDR2 as YYNGEE. The CDR3 covers 13 residues. CDR3 DNA sequence: TGTGCCAGCAGCGTAGGTCCGGGGGAAAAACTGTTTTTT. Translating it yields CASSVGPGEKLFF.

The V gene is TRBV18, the J gene TRBJ2-3, with D possibly matching TRBD2 (7 bases). Trimming pared 3 bases from V and 2 bases from J, leaving 18 bases between. Germline V CDR1 and CDR2: KGHSH, LQKENI. This CDR3 spans 17 amino acids. The CDR3 sequence is CASSPSRTRGATDTQYF. The CDR3 coding sequence is TGTGCCAGCTCACCCTCTCGGACTAGGGGGGCCACAGATACGCAGTATTTT.

The chain couples TRBV5-4 to TRBJ1-1, with 9 bases identical to TRBD1. With V trimmed by 4 bases and J by 0 bases, 10 bases remained unmatched. The germline V gene has CDR1 SGHNT and CDR2 YYREEE (reference sequence). This CDR3 has 17 amino acids. The CDR3 loop reads CASSIPDRGQMNTEAFF. The CDR3 nucleotides read TGTGCCAGCAGCATCCCGGACAGGGGACAGATGAACACTGAAGCTTTCTTT. The complete variable domain, with remaining parts taken from reference TRBV5-4 and TRBJ1-1, reads ETGVTQSPTHLIKTRGQQVTLRCSSQSGHNTVSWYQQALGQGPQFIFQYYREEENGRGNFPPRFSGLQFPNYSSELNVNALELDDSALYLCASSIPDRGQMNTEAFFGQGTRLTVV.

The chain joins TRBV6-5 to TRBJ2-7; possibly TRBD1 for D (5 bases). The V end lost 4 bases, the J end lost 0 bases, and 16 bases lay between the germline ends. Per the germline V gene, CDR1 is MNHEY and CDR2 is SVGAGI. This CDR3 comprises 16 residues. The DNA of the CDR3 is TGTGCCAGCAGTTCCCCTGGGCAGGGCCTCTCCTACGAGCAGTACTTC. It codes for CASSSPGQGLSYEQYF.

The chain links TRBV28 to TRBJ2-1, with 9 bases fitting TRBD2. Looked up from germline, CDR1 is MDHEN and CDR2 is SYDVKM. With 1 base clipped from V and 6 bases from J, the junction kept 10 bases outside the gene matches. This CDR3 comprises 17 residues. CDR3 sequence: CASSLSSSGMDRNEQFF. Written as DNA, the CDR3 is TGTGCCAGCAGTTTATCTTCTAGCGGGATGGATCGCAATGAGCAGTTCTTC. The variable domain in full, completed from reference TRBV28 and TRBJ2-1, reads DVKVTQSSRYLVKRTGEKVFLECVQDMDHENMFWYRQDPGLGLRLIYFSYDVKMKEKGDIPEGYSVSREKKERFSLILESASTNQTSMYLCASSLSSSGMDRNEQFFGPGTRLTVL.

The sample holds one count of this clone. The chain combines TRBV6-4 with TRBJ1-2; D unclear. Per germline, CDR1 MRHNA and CDR2 SNTAGT. Trimming left V 6 bases short and J 0 bases short, with 14 bases between. The CDR3 has 15 amino acids. Here the CDR3 reads CASSTSEQTNYGYTF. In DNA form, the CDR3 reads TGTGCCAGCAGCACCTCGGAGCAGACTAACTATGGCTACACCTTC.

The rearrangement joins TRBV9 to TRBJ1-1; D unclear. The CDR3 has 14 amino acids. CDR1 is SGDLS, CDR2 YYNGEE, per germline. V was trimmed by 0 bases and J by 1 base, leaving 7 bases between them. DNA for the CDR3: TGTGCCAGCAGCGTAGGGGCAGAGAACACTGAAGCTTTCTTT. Amino acid sequence: CASSVGAENTEAFF.